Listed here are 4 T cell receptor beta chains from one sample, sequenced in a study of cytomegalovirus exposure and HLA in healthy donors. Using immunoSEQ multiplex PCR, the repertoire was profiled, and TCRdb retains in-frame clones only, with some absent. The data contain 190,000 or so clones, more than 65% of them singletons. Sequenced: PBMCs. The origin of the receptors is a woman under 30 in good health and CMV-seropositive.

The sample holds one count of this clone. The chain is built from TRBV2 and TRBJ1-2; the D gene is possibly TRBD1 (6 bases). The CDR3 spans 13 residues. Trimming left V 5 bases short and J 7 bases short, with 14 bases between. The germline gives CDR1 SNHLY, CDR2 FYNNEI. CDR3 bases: TGTGCCAGCAGTCAGACCGGGACAAGTGGCTACACCTTC. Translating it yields CASSQTGTSGYTF.

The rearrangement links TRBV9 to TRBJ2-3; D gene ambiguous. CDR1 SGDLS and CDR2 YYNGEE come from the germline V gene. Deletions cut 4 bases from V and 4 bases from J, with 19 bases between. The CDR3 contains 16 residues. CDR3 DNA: TGTGCCAGCAGCCCATATCTAGAGAGAGGATCAGATACGCAGTATTTT. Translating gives CASSPYLERGSDTQYF.

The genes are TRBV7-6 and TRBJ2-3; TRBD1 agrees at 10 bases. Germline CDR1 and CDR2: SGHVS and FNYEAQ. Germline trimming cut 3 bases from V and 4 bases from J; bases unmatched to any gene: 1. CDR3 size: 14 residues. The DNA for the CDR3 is TGTGCCAGCAGCTTCGGACAGGGGGCAGATACGCAGTATTTT. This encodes CASSFGQGADTQYF.

For the CDR3, the DNA is TGTGCCAGCAGTCTTCGACCGCGCCCCCAGGGGCAGGTGAACACTGAAGCTTTCTTT. It is translated as CASSLRPRPQGQVNTEAFF. The rearrangement links TRBV27 to TRBJ1-1; D is possibly TRBD1 (6 bases). V lost 5 bases to trimming and J lost 0 bases, with 25 bases between them. The CDR3 is 19 amino acids. Germline V gives CDR1 MNHEY, CDR2 SMNVEV (reference sequence).